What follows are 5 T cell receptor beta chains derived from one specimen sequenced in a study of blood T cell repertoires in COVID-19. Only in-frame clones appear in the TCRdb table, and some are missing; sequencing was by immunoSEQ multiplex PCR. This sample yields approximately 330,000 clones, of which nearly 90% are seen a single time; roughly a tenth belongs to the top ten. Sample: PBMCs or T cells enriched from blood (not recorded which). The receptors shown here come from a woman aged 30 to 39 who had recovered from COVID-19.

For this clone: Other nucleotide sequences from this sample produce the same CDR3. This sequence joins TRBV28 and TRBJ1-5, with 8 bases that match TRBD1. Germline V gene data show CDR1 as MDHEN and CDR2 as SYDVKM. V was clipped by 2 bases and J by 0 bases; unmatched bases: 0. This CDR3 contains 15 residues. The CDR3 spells CASSLDRGSNQPQHF. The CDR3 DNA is TGTGCCAGCAGTTTAGACAGGGGTAGCAATCAGCCCCAGCATTTT.

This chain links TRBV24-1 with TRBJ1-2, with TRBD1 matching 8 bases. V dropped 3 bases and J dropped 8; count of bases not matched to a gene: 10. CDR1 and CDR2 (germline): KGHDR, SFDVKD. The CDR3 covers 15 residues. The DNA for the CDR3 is TGTGCCACCAGTGATCCGGGACAGGTTTCAGGAGGCTACACCTTC. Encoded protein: CATSDPGQVSGGYTF.

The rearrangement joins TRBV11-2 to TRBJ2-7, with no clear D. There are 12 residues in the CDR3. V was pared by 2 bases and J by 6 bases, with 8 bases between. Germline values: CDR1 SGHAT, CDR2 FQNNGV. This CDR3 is CASSLRPGEQYF. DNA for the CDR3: TGTGCCAGCAGCTTACGGCCGGGCGAGCAGTACTTC.

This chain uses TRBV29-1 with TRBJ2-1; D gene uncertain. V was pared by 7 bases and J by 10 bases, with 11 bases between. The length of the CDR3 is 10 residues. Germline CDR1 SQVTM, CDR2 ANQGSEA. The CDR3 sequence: CSASRNEQFF. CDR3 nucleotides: TGCAGCGCCTCTAGGAACGAGCAGTTCTTC.

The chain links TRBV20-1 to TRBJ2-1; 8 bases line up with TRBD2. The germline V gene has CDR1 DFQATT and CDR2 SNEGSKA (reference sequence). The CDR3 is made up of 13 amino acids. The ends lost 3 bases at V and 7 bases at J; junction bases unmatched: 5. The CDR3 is CSASLSGSNEQFF. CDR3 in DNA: TGCAGTGCTAGTCTGAGCGGGAGTAATGAGCAGTTCTTC.